Sequencing of this TCR beta chain was carried out in a study of blood T cell repertoires in COVID-19. On the study more broadly: PBMCs, B-cell-depleted T cells, or T cells provided the cDNA or gDNA that made up the material.

Participant age was roughly 18 to 89 years, and participants resided in about two dozen US areas. Cohorts were assigned according to the clinical history that participants reported. Among Cohort 3 donors, those recovered had two negative PCRs, clearance, or symptom resolution. Clones were read by immunoSEQ multiplex PCR, and TCRdb kept only the in-frame ones, dropping some. The sample contains approximately 350,000 clones, 87% of which appear only once. V was pared by 4 bases and J by 7 bases, with 4 bases of the junction left unmatched. Germline assignment: CDR1 MNHEY and CDR2 SMNVEV (reference sequence). The CDR3 is 16 amino acids.

The chain is built from TRBV27 and TRBJ2-1; 16 bases are shared with TRBD2. The clonotype originates from a woman in her 30s who had recovered from COVID-19. Sequenced sample: PBMCs or T cells enriched from blood (not recorded which). DNA for the CDR3: TGTGCCAGCAGTTCCGGGACTAGCGGGAGGGGGAATGAGCAGTTCTTC. Encoded protein: CASSSGTSGRGNEQFF.